The clone carrying this TCR beta chain was found a few times. Its antigen is as yet unknown. This specimen belongs to a study of response to subunit inactivated influenza vaccine. The V gene lost 0 bases and the J gene lost 6 bases, with 15 bases spanning the gap. The CDR3 has 16 amino acids. Looked up from germline, CDR1 is MNHEY and CDR2 is SVGEGT. Via MiXCR, TCRdb re-called the RT-PCR reads, giving one row per CDR3 protein. The table lists approximately 530,000 distinct CDR3 sequences, 7.2% of them singletons. Whole-study results and caveats: With each seasonal influenza vaccination, the authors suggested, few new T cells are recruited.

The sequence was obtained from a man aged 45-69 years who received an inactivated influenza vaccine. The material sequenced was PBMCs from blood, taken around 25 months after vaccination. J is TRBJ2-1 and V is TRBV6-2 or TRBV6-3; either TRBD1 or TRBD2 may supply D (6 bases each). CDR3 loop: CASSYSTSGGPNEQFF. The CDR3 DNA follows: TGTGCCAGCAGTTACTCGACTTCCGGGGGCCCCAATGAGCAGTTCTTC.